This TCR beta chain is from a study of cytomegalovirus exposure and HLA in healthy donors. Study context: When 398 donors were genotyped, about 86% of them were found to fall in the Caucasian-associated ancestry cluster.

At collection, donors were nominally healthy, but unrecorded immune exposures were probable. Overall study results and limits: Common viral pathogens were later found to be apparently linked to several of the most significant clusters.

PCR involved 60 Vbeta and 13 Jbeta primers. Only in-frame clones appear in the TCRdb table, and some are missing; sequencing was by immunoSEQ multiplex PCR. Here the sample spans 100,000 to 150,000 clones, more than 65% being singletons. The trim removed 6 bases at V and 10 bases at J, leaving 7 bases unmatched. The CDR3 sequence is 14 residues long. CDR1 and CDR2 from the germline V gene are MNHNY and SVGAGI (reference sequence). As regards this clone: Its target is unknown.

This clonotype originated in a man younger than 35 in good health and CMV-seropositive. The sequenced sample was PBMCs. V usage is TRBV6-6 and J usage is TRBJ1-6; 9 nucleotides match TRBD1. The CDR3: CASRRQGERSPLHF. CDR3 in DNA: TGTGCCAGCAGGAGACAGGGGGAAAGGTCACCCCTCCACTTT.